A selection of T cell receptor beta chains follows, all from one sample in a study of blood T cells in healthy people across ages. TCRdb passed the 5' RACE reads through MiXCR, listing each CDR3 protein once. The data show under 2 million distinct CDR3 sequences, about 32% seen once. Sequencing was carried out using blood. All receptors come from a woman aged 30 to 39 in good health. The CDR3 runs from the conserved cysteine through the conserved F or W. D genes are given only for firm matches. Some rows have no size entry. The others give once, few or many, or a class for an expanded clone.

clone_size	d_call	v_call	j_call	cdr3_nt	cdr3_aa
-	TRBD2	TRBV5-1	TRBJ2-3	TGCGCCAGCATGAGCGGGGGGACGTTTGTCACAGATACGCAGTATTTT	CASMSGGTFVTDTQYF
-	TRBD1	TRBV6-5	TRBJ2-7	TGTGCCAGCAGTCAGGGGGCGATTTACGAGCAGTACTTC	CASSQGAIYEQYF
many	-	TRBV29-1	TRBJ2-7	TGCAGCGCGGCCAGCCTCTCCTACGAGCAGTACTTC	CSAASLSYEQYF
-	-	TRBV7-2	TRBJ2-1	TGTGCCAGCAGCTTAATGTCGTTTGGTGAGCAGTTCTTC	CASSLMSFGEQFF
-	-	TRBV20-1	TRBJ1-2	TGCAGTGCGCCGAACGGGGCAGGGCCCCACTATGGCTACACCTTC	CSAPNGAGPHYGYTF
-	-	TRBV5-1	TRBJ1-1	TGCGCCAGCAGCTTGACCCCACAGAACACTGAAGCTTTCTTT	CASSLTPQNTEAFF
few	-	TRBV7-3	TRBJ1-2	TGTGCCAGCAGCTTAAGGCCCAGTCTCAACTATGGCTACACCTTC	CASSLRPSLNYGYTF
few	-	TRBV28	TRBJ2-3	TGTGCCAGCAGTTTATTACCCGGCCGGAGCACAGATACGCAGTATTTT	CASSLLPGRSTDTQYF
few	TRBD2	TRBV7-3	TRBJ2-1	TGTGCCAGCAGCCGACAGGCGGGAGGGCCTTCCAATGAGCAGTTCTTC	CASSRQAGGPSNEQFF
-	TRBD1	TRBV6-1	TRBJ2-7	TGTGCCAGCAGTGAACCGTGGACAGGGGGGGACGAGCAGTACTTC	CASSEPWTGGDEQYF
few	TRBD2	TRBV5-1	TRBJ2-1	TGCGCCAGCAGCTTGGGCATGGGACTAGCGACTTACAATGAGCAGTTCTTC	CASSLGMGLATYNEQFF
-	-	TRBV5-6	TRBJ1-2	TGTGCCAGCAGCTTGTACGGGAGTAGCCATGGCTACACCTTC	CASSLYGSSHGYTF
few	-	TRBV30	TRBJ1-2	TGTGCCTGGCGGCAGGGCCTTGGAGGCTACACCTTC	CAWRQGLGGYTF
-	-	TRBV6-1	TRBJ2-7	TGTGCCAGCATGGGATGGGGGAGCTCCTACGAGCAGTACTTC	CASMGWGSSYEQYF
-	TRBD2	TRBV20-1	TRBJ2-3	TGCAGTGCTACGGTACTAGCGGGAGCGCGCGGAGGAGATACGCAGTATTTT	CSATVLAGARGGDTQYF
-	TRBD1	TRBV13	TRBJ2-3	TGTGCCAGCAACACAGGGACAGGACTCAGCACAGATACGCAGTATTTT	CASNTGTGLSTDTQYF
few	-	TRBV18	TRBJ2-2	TGTGCCAGCTCACCACAGACTGGATCGAACACCGGGGAGCTGTTTTTT	CASSPQTGSNTGELFF
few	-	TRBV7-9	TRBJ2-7	TGTGCCAGCAGCATCGCAGGGATCAGGGAGCAGTACTTC	CASSIAGIREQYF
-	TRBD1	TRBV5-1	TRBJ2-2	TGCGCCAGCAGCCCTGGACAGGGGGCTTTGACCGGGGAGCTGTTTTTT	CASSPGQGALTGELFF
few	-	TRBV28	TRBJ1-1	TGTGCCAGCACCCCCCGGAACATGAACACTGAAGCTTTCTTT	CASTPRNMNTEAFF
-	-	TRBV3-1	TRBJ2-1	TGTGCCAGCAGCCAAGAGTCCGCAGGGGAGCAGTTCTTC	CASSQESAGEQFF
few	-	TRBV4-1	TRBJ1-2	TGTGCCAGCAGCGAGGACGGAGCCTCTAGTGGCTACACCTTC	CASSEDGASSGYTF
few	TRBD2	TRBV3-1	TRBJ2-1	TGTGCCAGCAGCTCTACCCTAGTGCTAGCGGGGTACAATGAGCAGTTCTTC	CASSSTLVLAGYNEQFF
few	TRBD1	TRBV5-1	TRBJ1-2	TGCGCCAGCAGCTGGACAGGGGAAGGCTACACCTTC	CASSWTGEGYTF
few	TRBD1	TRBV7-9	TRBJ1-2	TGTGCCAGCAGCTTAGGGACAGGGGGCACGGGCTACACCTTC	CASSLGTGGTGYTF
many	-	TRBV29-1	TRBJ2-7	TGCAGCGTTGGTGCTACTTCCTACGAGCAGTACTTC	CSVGATSYEQYF
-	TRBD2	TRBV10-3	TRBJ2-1	TGTGCCATCAAGGCCGGACTAGCGGGGTACAATGAGCAGTTCTTC	CAIKAGLAGYNEQFF
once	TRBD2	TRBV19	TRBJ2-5	TGTGCCAGTAGTAAGGGTCTGACTAGCATGTACCAAGAGACCCAGTACTTC	CASSKGLTSMYQETQYF
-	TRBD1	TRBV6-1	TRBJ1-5	TGTGCCAGCAGCGGACAGGGGGTACGGCAGCCCCAGCATTTT	CASSGQGVRQPQHF
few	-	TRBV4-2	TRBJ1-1	TGTGCCAGCAGCCAAGATGGCGGAAAGAACACTGAAGCTTTCTTT	CASSQDGGKNTEAFF
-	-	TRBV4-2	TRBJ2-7	TGTGCCAGCAGCCAAGAGACTGGGAGACCCTACGAGCAGTACTTC	CASSQETGRPYEQYF
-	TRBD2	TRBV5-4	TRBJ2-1	TGTGCCAGCAGCGTACCCAGTAGCGGGCGCTCCTACAATGAGCAGTTCTTC	CASSVPSSGRSYNEQFF
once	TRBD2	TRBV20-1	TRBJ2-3	TGCAGTGCGAAGACCGGGACTAGCATGGGGTGGGATACGCAGTATTTT	CSAKTGTSMGWDTQYF
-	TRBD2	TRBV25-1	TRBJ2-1	TGTGCCAGCAGAGGGAGGGAGCCCTACAATGAGCAGTTCTTC	CASRGREPYNEQFF
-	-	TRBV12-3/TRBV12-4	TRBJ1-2	TGTGCCAGCAGCGACAGATTGGAGGGCGGGTATGGCTACACCTTC	CASSDRLEGGYGYTF
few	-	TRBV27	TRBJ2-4	TGTGCCAGCAGTTTAGTCTCCAGCCAAAGCCAAAACATTCAGTACTTC	CASSLVSSQSQNIQYF
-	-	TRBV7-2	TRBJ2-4	TGTGCCAGCAGCGTCGGACCGGACAAGGGAAACATTCAGTACTTC	CASSVGPDKGNIQYF
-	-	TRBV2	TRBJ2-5	TGTGCCAGCAGTCCGGACCTTGAAGAGACCCAGTACTTC	CASSPDLEETQYF
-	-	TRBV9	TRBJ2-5	TGTGCCACCCAGGAAGAGACCCAGTACTTC	CATQEETQYF
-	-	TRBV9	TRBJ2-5	TGTGCCAGCAGCATTCAGGGGATAGGTTGGCAAGAGACCCAGTACTTC	CASSIQGIGWQETQYF
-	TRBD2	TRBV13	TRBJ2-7	TGTGCCAGCAGCCCGTTCGGGAGGGGTTCCTACGAGCAGTACTTC	CASSPFGRGSYEQYF
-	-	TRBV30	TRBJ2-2	TGTGCCTGGAGTTTGCCAGTGACTAACACCGGGGAGCTGTTTTTT	CAWSLPVTNTGELFF
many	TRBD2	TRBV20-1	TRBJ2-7	TGCAGTGGTCAGCGGGGGAGCTCCTACGAGCAGTACTTC	CSGQRGSSYEQYF
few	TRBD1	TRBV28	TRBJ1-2	TGTGCCAGCAGTTTACCACAGGGGGCCCAAGGCTACACCTTC	CASSLPQGAQGYTF
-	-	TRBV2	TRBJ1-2	TGTGCCAGCAGTCCCCTGGGAACAGGGTACTATGGCTACACCTTC	CASSPLGTGYYGYTF
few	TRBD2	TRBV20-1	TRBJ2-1	TGCAGTGCTAGAGCGCTAGCGGGGCCGGGCTCCTACAATGAGCAGTTCTTC	CSARALAGPGSYNEQFF
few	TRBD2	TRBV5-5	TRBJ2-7	TGTGCCAGCAGCTTGGCCAGGAGCGGGGGGGAGCAGTACTTC	CASSLARSGGEQYF
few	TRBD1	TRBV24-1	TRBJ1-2	TGTGCCACCAGTGATGCCTCTTTAACCGGGACAGGGGTTGGCTACACCTTC	CATSDASLTGTGVGYTF
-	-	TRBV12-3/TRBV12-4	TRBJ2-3	TGTGCCAGCAGTTTATCGCGTCGAGCAGATACGCAGTATTTT	CASSLSRRADTQYF
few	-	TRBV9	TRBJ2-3	TGTGCCAGCAGCGTAGCCGGGACTTTCAGCACAGATACGCAGTATTTT	CASSVAGTFSTDTQYF
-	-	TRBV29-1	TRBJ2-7	TGCAGCGTTCGAGTGGACCGCTACGAGCAGTACTTC	CSVRVDRYEQYF
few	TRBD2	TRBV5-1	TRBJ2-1	TGCGCCAGCAGCACCTCCGCGGGAGGGGTCAATGAGCAGTTCTTC	CASSTSAGGVNEQFF
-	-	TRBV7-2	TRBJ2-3	TGTGCCAGCAGCCTCGCGGACCAGGGAGATACGCAGTATTTT	CASSLADQGDTQYF
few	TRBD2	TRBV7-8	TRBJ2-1	TGTGCCAGCAGCTCAGGGGTGGCGGGGGGGAACTACAATGAGCAGTTCTTC	CASSSGVAGGNYNEQFF
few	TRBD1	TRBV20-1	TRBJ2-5	TGCAGTGCTGCCCAACAGGGGTTAATCGAGACCCAGTACTTC	CSAAQQGLIETQYF